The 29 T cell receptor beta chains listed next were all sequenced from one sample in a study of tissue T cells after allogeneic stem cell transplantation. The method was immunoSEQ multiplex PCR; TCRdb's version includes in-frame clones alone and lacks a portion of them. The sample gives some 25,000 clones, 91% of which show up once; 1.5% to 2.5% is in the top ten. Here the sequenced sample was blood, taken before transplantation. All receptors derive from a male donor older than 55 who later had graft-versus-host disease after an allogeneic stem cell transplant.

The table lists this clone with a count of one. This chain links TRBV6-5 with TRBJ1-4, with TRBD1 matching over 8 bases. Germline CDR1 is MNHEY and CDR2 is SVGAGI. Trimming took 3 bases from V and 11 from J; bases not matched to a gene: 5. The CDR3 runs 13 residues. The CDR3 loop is CASSYSRTGKLFF. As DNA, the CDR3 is TGTGCCAGCAGTTATTCCCGGACAGGGAAACTGTTTTTT.

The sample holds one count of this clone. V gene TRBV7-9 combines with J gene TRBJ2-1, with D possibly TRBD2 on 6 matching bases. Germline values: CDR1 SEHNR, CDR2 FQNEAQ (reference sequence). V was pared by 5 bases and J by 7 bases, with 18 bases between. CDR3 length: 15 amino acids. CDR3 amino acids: CASSPAGLAINEQFF. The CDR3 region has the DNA TGTGCCAGCAGCCCGGCAGGGCTAGCGATTAATGAGCAGTTCTTC.

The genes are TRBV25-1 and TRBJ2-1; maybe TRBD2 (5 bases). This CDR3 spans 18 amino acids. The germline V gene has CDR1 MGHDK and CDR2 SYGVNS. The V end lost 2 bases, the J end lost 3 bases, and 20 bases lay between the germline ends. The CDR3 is CASSEINPTTHDYNEQFF. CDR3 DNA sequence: TGTGCCAGCAGTGAAATAAATCCGACTACCCACGACTACAATGAGCAGTTCTTC.

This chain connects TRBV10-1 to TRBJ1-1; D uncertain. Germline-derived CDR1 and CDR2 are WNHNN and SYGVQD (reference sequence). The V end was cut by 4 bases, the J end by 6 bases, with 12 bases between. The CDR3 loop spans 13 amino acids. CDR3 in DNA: TGCGCCAGCAGTGGGGGATTGGTCGCTGAAGCTTTCTTT. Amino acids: CASSGGLVAEAFF.

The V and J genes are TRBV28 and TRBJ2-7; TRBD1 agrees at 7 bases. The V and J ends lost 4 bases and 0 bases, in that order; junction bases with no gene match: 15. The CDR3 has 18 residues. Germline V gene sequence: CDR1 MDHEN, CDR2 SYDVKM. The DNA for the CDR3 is TGTGCCAGCAGTTCCCTCACACCCAAACAGGGGCTCTCCTACGAGCAGTACTTC. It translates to CASSSLTPKQGLSYEQYF.

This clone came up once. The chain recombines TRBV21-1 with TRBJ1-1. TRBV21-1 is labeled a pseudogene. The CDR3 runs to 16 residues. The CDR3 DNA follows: TGTGCCAGCAGCAAAGGCTTAAGGGAATGGGACACTGAAGCTTTCTTT. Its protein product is CASSKGLREWDTEAFF.

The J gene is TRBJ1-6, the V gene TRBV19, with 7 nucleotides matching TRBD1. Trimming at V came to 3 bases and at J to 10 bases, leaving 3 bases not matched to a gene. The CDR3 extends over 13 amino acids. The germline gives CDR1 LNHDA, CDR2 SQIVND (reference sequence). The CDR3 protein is CASSIGTVSPLHF. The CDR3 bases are TGTGCCAGTAGTATTGGGACAGTATCACCCCTCCACTTT.

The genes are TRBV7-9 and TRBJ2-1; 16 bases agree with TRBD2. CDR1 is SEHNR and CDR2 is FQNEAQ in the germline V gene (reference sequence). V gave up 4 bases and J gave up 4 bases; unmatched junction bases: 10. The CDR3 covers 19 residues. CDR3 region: CASSSRGLAGGARYNEQFF. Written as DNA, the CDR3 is TGTGCCAGCAGCTCCAGGGGACTAGCGGGAGGGGCACGTTACAATGAGCAGTTCTTC.

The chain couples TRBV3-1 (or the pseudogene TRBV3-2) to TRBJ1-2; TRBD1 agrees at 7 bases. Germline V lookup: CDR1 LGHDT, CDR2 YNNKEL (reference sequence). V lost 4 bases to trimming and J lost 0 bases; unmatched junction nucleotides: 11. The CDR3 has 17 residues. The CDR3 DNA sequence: TGTGCCAGCAGCCCCCGGACAGGTATAAGTGCTAACTATGGCTACACCTTC. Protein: CASSPRTGISANYGYTF.

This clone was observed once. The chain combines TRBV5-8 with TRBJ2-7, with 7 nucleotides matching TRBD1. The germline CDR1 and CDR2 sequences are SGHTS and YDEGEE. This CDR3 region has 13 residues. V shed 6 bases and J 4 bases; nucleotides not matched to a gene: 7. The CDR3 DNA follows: TGTGCCAGCAAACAGGGGCAAGGGTACGAGCAGTACTTC. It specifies CASKQGQGYEQYF.

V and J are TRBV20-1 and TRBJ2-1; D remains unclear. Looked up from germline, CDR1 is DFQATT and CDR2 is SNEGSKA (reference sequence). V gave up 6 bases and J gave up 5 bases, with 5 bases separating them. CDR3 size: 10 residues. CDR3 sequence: CSAMDNEQFF. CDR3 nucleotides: TGCAGTGCGATGGACAATGAGCAGTTCTTC.

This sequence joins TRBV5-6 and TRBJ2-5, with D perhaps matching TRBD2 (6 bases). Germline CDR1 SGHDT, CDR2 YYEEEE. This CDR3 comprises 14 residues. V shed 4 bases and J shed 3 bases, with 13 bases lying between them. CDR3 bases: TGTGCCAGCAGCCCGACTAGTTTGAAAGAGACCCAGTACTTC. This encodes CASSPTSLKETQYF.

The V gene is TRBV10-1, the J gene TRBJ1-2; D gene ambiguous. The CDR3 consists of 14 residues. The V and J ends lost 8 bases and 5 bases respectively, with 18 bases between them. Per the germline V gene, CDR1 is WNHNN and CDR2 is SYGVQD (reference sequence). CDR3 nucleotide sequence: TGCGCCAGCCCACCAGTAGGAGCAGCGTATGGCTACACCTTC. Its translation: CASPPVGAAYGYTF.

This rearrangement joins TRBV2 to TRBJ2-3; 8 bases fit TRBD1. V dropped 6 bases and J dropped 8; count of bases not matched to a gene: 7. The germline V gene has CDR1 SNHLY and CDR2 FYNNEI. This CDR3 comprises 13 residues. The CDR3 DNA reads TGTGCCAGCAGCCCCCCAGGGGGCGTTACGCAGTATTTT. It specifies CASSPPGGVTQYF.

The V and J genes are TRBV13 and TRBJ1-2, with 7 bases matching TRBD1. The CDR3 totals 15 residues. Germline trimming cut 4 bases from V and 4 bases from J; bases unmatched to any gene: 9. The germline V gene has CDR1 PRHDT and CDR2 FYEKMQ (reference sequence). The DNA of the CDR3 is TGTGCCAGCAGCTCGATAAGGACAGGAATCTATGGCTACACCTTC. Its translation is CASSSIRTGIYGYTF. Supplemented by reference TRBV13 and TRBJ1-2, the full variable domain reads AAGVIQSPRHLIKEKRETATLKCYPIPRHDTVYWYQQGPGQDPQFLISFYEKMQSDKGSIPDRFSAQQFSDYHSELNMSSLELGDSALYFCASSSIRTGIYGYTFGSGTRLTVV.

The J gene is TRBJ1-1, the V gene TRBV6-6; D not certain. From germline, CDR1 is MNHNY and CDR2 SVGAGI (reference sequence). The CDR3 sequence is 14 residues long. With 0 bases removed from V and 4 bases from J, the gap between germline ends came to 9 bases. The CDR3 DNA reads TGTGCCAGCAGTTACTCGGCTGGTGGCACTGAAGCTTTCTTT. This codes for CASSYSAGGTEAFF.

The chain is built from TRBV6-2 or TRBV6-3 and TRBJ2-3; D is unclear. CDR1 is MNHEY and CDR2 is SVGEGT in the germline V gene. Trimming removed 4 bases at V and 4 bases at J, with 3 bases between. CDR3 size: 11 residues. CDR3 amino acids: CASSSPDTQYF. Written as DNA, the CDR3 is TGTGCCAGCAGTTCACCAGATACGCAGTATTTT.

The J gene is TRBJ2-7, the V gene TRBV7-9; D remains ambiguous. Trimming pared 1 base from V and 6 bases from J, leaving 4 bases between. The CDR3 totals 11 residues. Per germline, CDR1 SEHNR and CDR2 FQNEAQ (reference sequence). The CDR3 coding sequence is TGTGCCAGCAGCTTAGAACGCGAGCAGTACTTC. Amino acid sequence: CASSLEREQYF.

The CDR3 loop reads CASSLDTGASSPLHF. In DNA form, the CDR3 reads TGTGCCAGCAGCTTAGACACAGGGGCAAGTTCACCCCTCCACTTT. The V and J genes are TRBV7-2 and TRBJ1-6; 7 bases agree with TRBD1. Germline-derived CDR1 and CDR2 are SGHTA and FQGNSA. The CDR3 consists of 15 residues. Losses at the gene ends were 1 base for V and 9 bases for J; bases not matched to a gene: 6.

CDR3 sequence (DNA): TGTGCCAGCAGCTTCAGTCTCTCTGGAAACACCATATATTTT. The encoded protein is CASSFSLSGNTIYF. The gene calls are TRBV7-6 and TRBJ1-3; D is unclear. The CDR3 loop spans 14 amino acids. V shed 3 bases and J shed 0 bases, with 6 bases lying between them. Germline V gene sequence: CDR1 SGHVS, CDR2 FNYEAQ.

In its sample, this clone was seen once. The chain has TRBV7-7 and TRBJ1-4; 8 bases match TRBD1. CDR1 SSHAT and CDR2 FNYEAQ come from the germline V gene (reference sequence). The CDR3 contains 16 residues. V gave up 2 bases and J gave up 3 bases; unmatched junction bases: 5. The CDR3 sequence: CASSLYQGAANEKLFF. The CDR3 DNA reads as TGTGCCAGCAGCTTATACCAGGGGGCAGCTAATGAAAAACTGTTTTTT.

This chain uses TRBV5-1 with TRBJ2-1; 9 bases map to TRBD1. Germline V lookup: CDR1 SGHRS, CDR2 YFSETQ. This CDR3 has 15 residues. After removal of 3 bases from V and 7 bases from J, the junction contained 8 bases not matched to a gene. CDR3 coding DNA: TGCGCCAGCAGCTCTACACAGGGGGCGAAGAATGAGCAGTTCTTC. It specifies CASSSTQGAKNEQFF.

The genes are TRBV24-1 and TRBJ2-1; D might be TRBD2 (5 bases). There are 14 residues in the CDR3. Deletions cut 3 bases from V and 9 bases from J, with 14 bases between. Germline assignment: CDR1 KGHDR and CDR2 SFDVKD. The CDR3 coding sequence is TGTGCCACCAGTGATGGTCCGGGAAGTGGTGAGCAGTTCTTC. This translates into CATSDGPGSGEQFF.

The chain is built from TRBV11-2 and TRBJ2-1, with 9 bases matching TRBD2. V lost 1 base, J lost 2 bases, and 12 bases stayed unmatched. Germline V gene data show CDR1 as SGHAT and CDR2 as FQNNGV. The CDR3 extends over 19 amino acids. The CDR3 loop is CASSLGGASGNLPYNEQFF. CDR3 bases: TGTGCCAGCAGCTTAGGCGGGGCTAGCGGGAATCTTCCCTACAATGAGCAGTTCTTC.

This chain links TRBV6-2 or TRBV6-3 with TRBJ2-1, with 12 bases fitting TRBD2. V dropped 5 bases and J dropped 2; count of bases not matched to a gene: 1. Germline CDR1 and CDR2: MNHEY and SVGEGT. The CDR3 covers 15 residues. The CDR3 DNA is TGTGCCAGCAGTCGACTAGCGGGAGCCTACAATGAGCAGTTCTTC. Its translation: CASSRLAGAYNEQFF.

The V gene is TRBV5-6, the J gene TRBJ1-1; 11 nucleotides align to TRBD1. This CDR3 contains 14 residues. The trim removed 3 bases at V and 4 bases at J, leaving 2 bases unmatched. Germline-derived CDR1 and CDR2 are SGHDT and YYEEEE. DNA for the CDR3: TGTGCCAGCAGCTGGGGGACAGGGGGCACTGAAGCTTTCTTT. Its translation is CASSWGTGGTEAFF.

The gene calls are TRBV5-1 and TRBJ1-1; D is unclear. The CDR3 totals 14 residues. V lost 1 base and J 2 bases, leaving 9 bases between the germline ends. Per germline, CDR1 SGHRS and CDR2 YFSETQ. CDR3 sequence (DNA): TGCGCCAGCAGCTTGTATTCGGGAAACACTGAAGCTTTCTTT. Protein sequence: CASSLYSGNTEAFF.

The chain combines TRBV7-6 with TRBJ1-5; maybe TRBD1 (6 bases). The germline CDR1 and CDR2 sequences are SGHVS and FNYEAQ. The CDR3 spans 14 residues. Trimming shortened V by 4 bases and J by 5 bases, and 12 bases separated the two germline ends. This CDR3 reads CASSSQGFDQPQHF. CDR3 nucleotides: TGTGCCAGCAGCTCACAGGGTTTCGATCAGCCCCAGCATTTT.

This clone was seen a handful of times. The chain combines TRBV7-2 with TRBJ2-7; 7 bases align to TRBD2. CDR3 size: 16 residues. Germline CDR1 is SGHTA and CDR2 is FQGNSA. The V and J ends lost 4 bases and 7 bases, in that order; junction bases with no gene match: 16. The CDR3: CASSSKYSGSPREQYF. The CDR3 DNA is TGTGCCAGCAGCTCGAAGTATAGCGGGTCCCCCCGGGAGCAGTACTTC.